The rows below give T cell receptor beta chains drawn from one sample of a study of OX40 agonist ivuxolimab in advanced cancers. Only in-frame clones appear in the TCRdb table, and some are missing; sequencing was by immunoSEQ multiplex PCR. Of around 56,000 clones listed, approximately 91% are singletons. Specimen: CD4+ or CD8+ T cells sorted from blood, collected in a trial of the OX40 agonist ivuxolimab. The source is an adult with an advanced solid tumor such as melanoma, head and neck, liver or kidney cancer. CDR3s include the opening cysteine and the closing phenylalanine or tryptophan. The D gene is left open where the match is weak. Clone sizes are given selectively: once, few, many, or a class where the clone is expanded.

CDR3 length	clone size	V gene	D gene	J gene	CDR3 DNA	CDR3 protein
14	-	TRBV30	-	TRBJ1-3	TGTGCCTGGAGTCACACAGGCTCTGGAAACACCATATATTTT	CAWSHTGSGNTIYF
14	-	TRBV30	-	TRBJ1-2	TGTGCCTGGAAAATAGAGGGGGAGGCGGCTGGCTACACCTTC	CAWKIEGEAAGYTF
12	-	TRBV29-1	-	TRBJ2-1	TGCAGCGTTGAAGATGGTATCAGTGAGCAGTTCTTC	CSVEDGISEQFF
15	-	TRBV28	-	TRBJ1-2	TGTGCCAGCAGTTTAACAGGGACGGCCAACTATGGCTACACCTTC	CASSLTGTANYGYTF
12	-	TRBV7-9	-	TRBJ2-5	TGTGCCAGCAGCCCCCTTACGGAGACCCAGTACTTC	CASSPLTETQYF
16	-	TRBV4-1	TRBD1	TRBJ2-5	TGCGCCAGCAGCCATTTATCGGGACAGGGAAAAGAGACCCAGTACTTC	CASSHLSGQGKETQYF
11	-	TRBV29-1	-	TRBJ2-3	TGCAGCGCGGTTAACACAGATACGCAGTATTTT	CSAVNTDTQYF
14	-	TRBV6-4	-	TRBJ1-1	TGTGCCAGCAGTGACGGGCAGGGCGGGGATGTAACTTTCTTT	CASSDGQGGDVTFF
13	-	TRBV4-1	-	TRBJ1-4	TGCGCCAGCAGCCCCGGTTATAATGAAAAACTGTTTTTT	CASSPGYNEKLFF
15	-	TRBV6-1	-	TRBJ1-5	TGTGCCAGCAGTGAAGCGAAGGACGGGTTTCAGCCCCAGCATTTT	CASSEAKDGFQPQHF
13	medium-sized	TRBV19	TRBD1	TRBJ1-1	TGTGCCAGTAGTATAGGCGACAGGGTTTTGGCTTTCTTT	CASSIGDRVLAFF
16	-	TRBV30	TRBD2	TRBJ2-3	TGTGCCTGGAGTCAGGGTAGCGGGAGGGAAGGAGATACGCAGTATTTT	CAWSQGSGREGDTQYF
16	-	TRBV11-2	-	TRBJ2-2	TGTGCCAGCAGCCTAGGGACAACTTATTACACCGGGGAGCTGTTTTTT	CASSLGTTYYTGELFF
19	-	TRBV10-3	TRBD2	TRBJ2-3	TGTGCCATCAGTGAGTCGACGGGACTAGCGGGAGGGGACACAGATACGCAGTATTTT	CAISESTGLAGGDTDTQYF
16	-	TRBV2	TRBD2	TRBJ2-5	TGTGCCAGCAGGGGGGGACTAGCGGGAGTTTTTGAGACCCAGTACTTC	CASRGGLAGVFETQYF
15	-	TRBV4-1	TRBD1	TRBJ1-3	TGCGCCAGCAGCCAAGAAAGGGACAGGGAAAAGGCCATATATTTT	CASSQERDREKAIYF
15	-	TRBV5-1	-	TRBJ1-2	TGCGCCAGCAGCCCTGCTACCGGAGGGTACTATGGCTACACCTTC	CASSPATGGYYGYTF